This T cell receptor beta chain was observed in a study of blood T cell repertoires in COVID-19. Participants had their cohort set by participant-reported clinical history. Sequenced by immunoSEQ multiplex PCR; TCRdb stores in-frame clones only, minus some. The data hold 200,000 to 250,000 clones, with about 88% observed a single time. With 4 bases removed from V and 4 bases from J, the gap between germline ends came to 6 bases. There are 13 residues in the CDR3. Per the germline V gene, CDR1 is SGHRS and CDR2 is YFSETQ. The receptor comes from a woman aged 25-40 years who had recovered from COVID-19. The V and J genes are TRBV5-1 and TRBJ2-6, with unresolved D. The sequencing sample was made of PBMCs or T cells enriched from blood (not recorded which). The CDR3 reads CASSTLGANVLTF. The CDR3 bases are TGCGCCAGCAGCACTTTGGGGGCCAACGTCCTGACTTTC. Full variable domain (remainder filled in from reference TRBV5-1 and TRBJ2-6): KAGVTQTPRYLIKTRGQQVTLSCSPISGHRSVSWYQQTPGQGLQFLFEYFSETQRNKGNFPGRFSGRQFSNSRSEMNVSTLELGDSALYLCASSTLGANVLTFGAGSRLTVL.